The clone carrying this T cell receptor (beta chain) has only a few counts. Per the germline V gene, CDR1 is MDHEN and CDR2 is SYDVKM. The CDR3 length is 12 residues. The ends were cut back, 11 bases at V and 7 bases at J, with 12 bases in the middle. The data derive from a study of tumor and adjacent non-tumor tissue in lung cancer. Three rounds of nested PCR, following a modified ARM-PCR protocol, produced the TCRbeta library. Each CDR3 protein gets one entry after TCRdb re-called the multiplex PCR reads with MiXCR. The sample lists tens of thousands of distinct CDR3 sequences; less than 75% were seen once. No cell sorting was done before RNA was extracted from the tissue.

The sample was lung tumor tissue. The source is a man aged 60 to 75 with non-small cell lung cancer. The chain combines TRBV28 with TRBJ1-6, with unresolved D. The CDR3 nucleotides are TGTGCCGTCCGGGATCCCAATTCACCCCTCCACTTT. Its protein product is CAVRDPNSPLHF.